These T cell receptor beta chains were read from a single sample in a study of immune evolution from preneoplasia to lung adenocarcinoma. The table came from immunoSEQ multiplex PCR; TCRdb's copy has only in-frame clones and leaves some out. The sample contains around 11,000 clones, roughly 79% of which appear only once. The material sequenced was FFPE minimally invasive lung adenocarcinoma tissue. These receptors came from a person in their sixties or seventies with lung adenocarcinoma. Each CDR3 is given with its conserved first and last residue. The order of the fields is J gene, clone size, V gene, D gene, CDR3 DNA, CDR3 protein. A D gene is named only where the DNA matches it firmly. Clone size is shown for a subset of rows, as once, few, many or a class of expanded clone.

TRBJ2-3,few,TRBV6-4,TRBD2,TGTGCCAGCAGTGACGGACTAGACACAGATACGCAGTATTTT,CASSDGLDTDTQYF
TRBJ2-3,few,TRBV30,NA,TGTGCCTGGAGTGATTTTGAGGGCGGGTATACGCAGTATTTT,CAWSDFEGGYTQYF
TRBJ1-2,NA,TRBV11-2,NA,TGTGCCAGCAGCTTAGATGGGGGTCCCAAGGGCTACACCTTC,CASSLDGGPKGYTF
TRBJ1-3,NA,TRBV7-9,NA,TGTGCCAGCAGCCCCCCTCAGAACACCATATATTTT,CASSPPQNTIYF
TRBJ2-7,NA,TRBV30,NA,TGTGCCTGGAGTGTACCGGCAGCCGACAGCTCCTACGAGCAGTACTTC,CAWSVPAADSSYEQYF
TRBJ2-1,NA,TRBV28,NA,TGTGCCAGCAGTTTGGGTCAGTTCTACAATGAGCAGTTCTTC,CASSLGQFYNEQFF
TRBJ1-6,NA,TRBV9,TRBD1,TGTGCCAGCAGCGTGCTGGACAGGGAGCAATCACCCCTCCACTTT,CASSVLDREQSPLHF
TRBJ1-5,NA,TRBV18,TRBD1,TGTGCCAGCTCAAACCTACAGGGGCCCGGGCAGCCCCAGCATTTT,CASSNLQGPGQPQHF
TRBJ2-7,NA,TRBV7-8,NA,TGTGCCAGCAGCCTGGAACTCGGATTCGGCGAGCAGTACTTC,CASSLELGFGEQYF
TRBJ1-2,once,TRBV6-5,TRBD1,TGTGCCAGCAGTTACTCTCCCGGGACAGGGGTCTATGGCTACACCTTC,CASSYSPGTGVYGYTF
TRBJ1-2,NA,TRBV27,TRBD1,TGTGCCAGCAGTCAAAGGACAGGGGGCGGCTATGGCTACACCTTC,CASSQRTGGGYGYTF
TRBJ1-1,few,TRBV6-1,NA,TGTGCCAGCAGGCTGTCAGTGGCTTTCTTT,CASRLSVAFF
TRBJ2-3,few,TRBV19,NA,TGTGCCAGTACGACTAGGTCTGCGGCTAGCACAGATACGCAGTATTTT,CASTTRSAASTDTQYF
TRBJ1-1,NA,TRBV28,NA,TGTGCCAGTCTGACACCCACGGAGAACACTGAAGCTTTCTTT,CASLTPTENTEAFF
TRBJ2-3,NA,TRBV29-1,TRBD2,TGCAGCGTTGATAGCGGGGGAAGCACAGATACGCAGTATTTT,CSVDSGGSTDTQYF
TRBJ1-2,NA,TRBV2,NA,TGTGCCAGCAGCGCTGACAGGAACTATGGCTACACCTTC,CASSADRNYGYTF
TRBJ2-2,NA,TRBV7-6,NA,TGTGCCAGCAGCCCACGGGCAGGGTACACCGGGGAGCTGTTTTTT,CASSPRAGYTGELFF
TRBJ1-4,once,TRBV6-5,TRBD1,TGTGCCAGCAGGGGAACAGGGGACCCAGGTGGAAAACTGTTTTTT,CASRGTGDPGGKLFF
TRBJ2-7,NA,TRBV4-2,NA,TGTGCCAGCAGCCAAGTTCCACAGGTGAACTACGAGCAGTACTTC,CASSQVPQVNYEQYF
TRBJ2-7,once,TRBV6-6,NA,TGTGCCAGCAGTCCCTCCCGGGACGGCTCCTACGAGCAGTACTTC,CASSPSRDGSYEQYF
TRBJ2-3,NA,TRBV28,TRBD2,TGTGCCAGCAGTCCGGAACTAGCGGGAAGCACAGATACGCAGTATTTT,CASSPELAGSTDTQYF
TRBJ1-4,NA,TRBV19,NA,TGTGCCAGTAGTGCACCACAGGGCAATGAAAAACTGTTTTTT,CASSAPQGNEKLFF
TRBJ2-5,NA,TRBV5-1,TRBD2,TGCGCCAGCAGCCCTGGACTAGCGGGAGAGACCCAGTACTTC,CASSPGLAGETQYF
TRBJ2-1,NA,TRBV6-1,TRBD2,TGTGCCAGCAGTGGCCAAAGCGGGGGCGACGAGGGGGAGCAGTTCTTC,CASSGQSGGDEGEQFF
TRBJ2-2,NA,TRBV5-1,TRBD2,TGCGCCAGCAGCGGGGGACTAGCAGCCGGGGAGCTGTTTTTT,CASSGGLAAGELFF
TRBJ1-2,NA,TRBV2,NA,TGTGCCAGCAGTGAGGGGGCCGGGGGCTACACCTTC,CASSEGAGGYTF
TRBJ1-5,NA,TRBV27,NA,TGTGCCAGCAGTTTGAAGATCGGGGGCCCACAGCCCCAGCATTTT,CASSLKIGGPQPQHF
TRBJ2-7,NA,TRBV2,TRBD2,TGTGCCAGCAGGGCAACTAGCGGGGGTTCCTACGAGCAGTACTTC,CASRATSGGSYEQYF
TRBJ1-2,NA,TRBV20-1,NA,TGCAGTGCAGAGTGGCAGGATGGCTACACCTTC,CSAEWQDGYTF
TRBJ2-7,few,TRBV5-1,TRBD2,TGCGCCAGCACCCTTAGCGGGGGGCCAGGGGAGCAGTACTTC,CASTLSGGPGEQYF
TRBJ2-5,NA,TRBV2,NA,TGTGCCAGCAGTGAAGCCTTGGGACGAGGGGAGACCCAGTACTTC,CASSEALGRGETQYF
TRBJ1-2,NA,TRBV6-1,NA,TGTGCCACTGGGGACGGGGACGTGAGGGGCTACACCTTC,CATGDGDVRGYTF
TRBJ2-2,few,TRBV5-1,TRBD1,TGCGCCAGCAGCTTACAGGGGAACGGGGAGCTGTTTTTT,CASSLQGNGELFF
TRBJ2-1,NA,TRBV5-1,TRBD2,TGCGCCAGCAGCTTGGCGACTAGCGGGAGGAGCAATGAGCAGTTCTTC,CASSLATSGRSNEQFF
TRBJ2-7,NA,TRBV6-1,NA,TGTGCCAGCAGTGAGAGGGCAGAAAACTATTACGAGCAGTACTTC,CASSERAENYYEQYF
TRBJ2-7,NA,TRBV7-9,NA,TGTGCCAGCAGCCAGCAGATCGAGCAGTACTTC,CASSQQIEQYF
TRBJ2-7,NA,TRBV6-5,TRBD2,TGTGCCAGCAGTTACTCCCTAGCGGGGGGCTCCTACGAGCAGTACTTC,CASSYSLAGGSYEQYF
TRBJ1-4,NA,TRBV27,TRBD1,TGTGCCAGCAGTTTTAATTCGGGACAGGGGAATGAAAAACTGTTTTTT,CASSFNSGQGNEKLFF
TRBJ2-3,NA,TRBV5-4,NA,TGTGCCAGCAGCTCGACAGGCACAGATACGCAGTATTTT,CASSSTGTDTQYF
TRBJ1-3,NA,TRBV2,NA,TGTGCCAGCACCCTCGGCAGGCTCTCTGGAAACACCATATATTTT,CASTLGRLSGNTIYF
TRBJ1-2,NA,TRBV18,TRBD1,TGTGCCAGCTCACAGGGGGCCGGGTATGGCTACACCTTC,CASSQGAGYGYTF
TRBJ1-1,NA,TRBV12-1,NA,TGTGCCAGCAGCCCTCAGCCGGGACAGGTGCGGGGCACTGAAGCTTTCTTT,CASSPQPGQVRGTEAFF
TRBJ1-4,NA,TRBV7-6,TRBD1,TGTGCCAGCAGCTTACGACAGGGGTTTAATGAAAAACTGTTTTTT,CASSLRQGFNEKLFF
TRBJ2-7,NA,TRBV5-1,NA,TGCGCCAGCAGGCAGGGTCCGAGAAGGGAGCAGTACTTC,CASRQGPRREQYF
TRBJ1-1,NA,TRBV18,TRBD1,TGTGCCAGCTCGCGGGACAGGGAGGACACTGAAGCTTTCTTT,CASSRDREDTEAFF
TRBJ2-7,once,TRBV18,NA,TGTGCCAGCTCACCCTTTGTGGGGGGCACCTACGAGCAGTACTTC,CASSPFVGGTYEQYF
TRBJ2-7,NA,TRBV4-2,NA,TGTGCCAGCAGCCAAGGACAGGACCTTGAGCAGTACTTC,CASSQGQDLEQYF
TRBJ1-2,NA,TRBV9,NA,TGTGCCAGCAGCTTCCAGGGCGGGGGGGGCTACACCTTC,CASSFQGGGGYTF
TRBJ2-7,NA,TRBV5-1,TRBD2,TGCGCCAGCAGCTCCGGGACGGGGGGCTACGAGCAGTACTTC,CASSSGTGGYEQYF
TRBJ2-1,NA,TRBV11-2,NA,TGTGCCAGCAGCTTAGGCCAGGCCACTGAGCAGTTCTTC,CASSLGQATEQFF
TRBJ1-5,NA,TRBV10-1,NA,TGCGCCAGCAGTGACCGGGAAGAGCCCCAGCATTTT,CASSDREEPQHF
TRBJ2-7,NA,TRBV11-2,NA,TGTGCCAGCCAGCTGGGGGCCTACGAGCAGTACTTC,CASQLGAYEQYF
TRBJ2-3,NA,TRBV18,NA,TGTGCCAGCTCACCGCGGGACTGGCGCGCAGATACGCAGTATTTT,CASSPRDWRADTQYF
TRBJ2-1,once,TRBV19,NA,TGTGCCAGCAACAGGGATTCCTTTTACAATGAGCAGTTCTTC,CASNRDSFYNEQFF